The clone carrying this T cell receptor beta chain was observed at least ten times. Its antigen is not identified. Germline V gene sequence: CDR1 SGHTA, CDR2 FQGNSA. V dropped 7 bases and J dropped 6 bases, with 18 bases sitting between them. The CDR3 is made up of 15 amino acids. The source of the sample is a study of T cell repertoires in cytomegalovirus infection. Notes on the study in general: In two of eight donors, the top clonotype was HLA-C-restricted CMV-specific.

TCRdb itself ran the reads through MiXCR, one entry per CDR3 protein. The sample lists roughly 280,000 distinct CDR3 sequences; approximately 9.2% were seen once. The genes are TRBV7-2 and TRBJ2-2, with D hard to call. Material for sequencing was PBMCs. The TCR comes from a human donor in good health (CMV status not recorded). Some clones in this sample may be carry-over from other donors' samples. CDR3: CASTRPRAQAGELFF. The CDR3, as DNA: TGTGCCAGCACCAGACCCCGGGCTCAAGCCGGGGAGCTGTTTTTT.